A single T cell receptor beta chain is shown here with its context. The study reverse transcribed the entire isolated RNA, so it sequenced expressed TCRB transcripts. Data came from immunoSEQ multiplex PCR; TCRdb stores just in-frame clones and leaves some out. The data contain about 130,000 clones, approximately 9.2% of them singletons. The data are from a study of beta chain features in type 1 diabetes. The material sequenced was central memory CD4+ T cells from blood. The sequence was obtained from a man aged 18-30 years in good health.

CDR3 sequence (DNA): TGTGCCTGGAACGGGCAGGGGGGATACAATGAGCAGTTCTTC. Amino acid sequence: CAWNGQGGYNEQFF. J is TRBJ2-1 and V is TRBV30; D possibly corresponds to TRBD1 (7 bases). The germline V and J ends were trimmed by 4 bases and 4 bases, with 14 bases remaining between them. Germline CDR1 GTSNPN, CDR2 SVGIG (reference sequence). There are 14 residues in the CDR3.